Each of the 30 T cell receptor beta chains below was sequenced from the same sample in a study of beta chain features in type 1 diabetes (dated by TCRdb to the late 2010s). The investigation overall reported the following: A moderate but significant shortening of TCRB CDR3 length was observed in type 1 diabetes patients in all four CD4+ subsets.

Library generation was performed with the immunoSEQ multiplex PCR assay. The entire amount of isolated RNA was reverse transcribed using the High Capacity cDNA Reverse Transcription Kit, so the sequenced TCRB transcripts were expressed ones. Drawn from immuneACCESS, this table holds only the in-frame rearrangements with V and J called that TCRdb kept. Clones are partly lost; checked studies trace under half to an unresolved V gene and leave the rest unexplained. This sample is represented by 25,000 to 35,000 clones; roughly 61% of them were singletons. The top ten hold about 2.2% of the sample. Their target antigens are unknown. Sequenced input: Tregs from blood. The sample's cell subset or site label, in plain terms: regulatory CD4+ T cells. These receptors were taken from a woman aged 25 to 39 with type 1 diabetes.

This chain links TRBV6-5 with TRBJ1-2, with no clear D. The CDR3 is 13 residues long. Trimming stripped 5 bases from V and 1 base from J, with 8 bases between. Germline V lookup: CDR1 MNHEY, CDR2 SVGAGI. The CDR3 bases are TGTGCCAGCAGTGTTAACTTTAACTATGGCTACACCTTC. Translating it yields CASSVNFNYGYTF.

The chain has TRBV6-5 and TRBJ1-1, with a tentative D call TRBD1 (6 bases). The germline gives CDR1 MNHEY, CDR2 SVGAGI. Between the trimmed V and J ends, which lost 7 bases and 5 bases, there was a span of 17 bases. The CDR3 consists of 14 residues. CDR3 coding DNA: TGTGCCAGCATCAGGACAGAGGGCTTTACTGAAGCTTTCTTT. Its translation: CASIRTEGFTEAFF.

The V call is TRBV14, the J call TRBJ2-4, with D perhaps matching TRBD1 (5 bases). V was clipped by 0 bases and J by 13 bases, with 13 bases between them. The germline V gene has CDR1 SGHDN and CDR2 FVKESK. This CDR3 has 13 amino acids. CDR3 sequence (DNA): TGTGCCAGCAGCCAAGATATGGACACCTCACAGTACTTC. Encoded protein: CASSQDMDTSQYF.

The J gene is TRBJ1-5, the V gene TRBV19; TRBD1 matches 12 bases. The CDR3 covers 16 residues. CDR1 LNHDA and CDR2 SQIVND come from the germline V gene (reference sequence). The V segment lost 4 bases and the J segment 6 bases; nucleotides outside the gene matches: 7. CDR3 nucleotides: TGTGCCAGTAGTACCGGGACAGGGGGCTTGGGTCAGCCCCAGCATTTT. Translated: CASSTGTGGLGQPQHF.

This clone was counted only a few times. This chain links TRBV7-2 with TRBJ2-7; 12 bases line up with TRBD2. The ends lost 2 bases at V and 4 bases at J; junction bases unmatched: 9. Germline assignment: CDR1 SGHTA and CDR2 FQGNSA. This CDR3 region has 17 residues. The CDR3 is CASSLSPTSGSKYEQYF. The CDR3 nucleotides are TGTGCCAGCAGCTTATCGCCGACTAGCGGGAGCAAATACGAGCAGTACTTC.

This clone was found a few times. This chain uses TRBV29-1 with TRBJ2-5; TRBD2 agrees at 7 bases. With V trimmed by 6 bases and J by 2 bases, 9 bases remained unmatched. The CDR3 sequence is 14 residues long. Germline values: CDR1 SQVTM, CDR2 ANQGSEA. The CDR3 sequence: CSVSKGLPQETQYF. Here the CDR3 DNA reads TGCAGCGTATCGAAGGGACTACCTCAAGAGACCCAGTACTTC. The full variable domain, rest sourced from reference TRBV29-1 and TRBJ2-5, is SAVISQKPSRDICQRGTSLTIQCQVDSQVTMMFWYRQQPGQSLTLIATANQGSEATYESGFVIDKFPISRPNLTFSTLTVSNMSPEDSSIYLCSVSKGLPQETQYFGPGTRLLVL.

The V gene is TRBV5-1, the J gene TRBJ2-1; 11 nucleotides agree with TRBD2. With 3 bases clipped from V and 2 bases from J, the junction kept 1 base outside the gene matches. CDR1 SGHRS and CDR2 YFSETQ come from the germline V gene. The CDR3 is made up of 15 amino acids. The CDR3 sequence: CASSSTSGTYNEQFF. The CDR3 region has the DNA TGCGCCAGCAGCTCGACTAGCGGGACCTACAATGAGCAGTTCTTC. Based on the CDR3 plus reference TRBV5-1 and TRBJ2-1, the full variable domain is KAGVTQTPRYLIKTRGQQVTLSCSPISGHRSVSWYQQTPGQGLQFLFEYFSETQRNKGNFPGRFSGRQFSNSRSEMNVSTLELGDSALYLCASSSTSGTYNEQFFGPGTRLTVL.

V and J are TRBV18 and TRBJ1-2; 9 bases are shared with TRBD1. This CDR3 spans 17 amino acids. Germline-derived CDR1 and CDR2 are KGHSH and LQKENI. Trimming removed 3 bases from V and 4 bases from J; junction bases left unmatched: 12. In nucleotides, the CDR3 is TGTGCCAGCTCACCCGTGGACAGGGGAAGCGGTAGCTATGGCTACACCTTC. Translating it yields CASSPVDRGSGSYGYTF.

This clone was observed a few times. The CDR3 is CSGRPRLAGTYEQFF. The CDR3, as DNA: TGCAGCGGCCGCCCAAGGCTAGCGGGTACCTATGAGCAGTTCTTC. This chain links TRBV29-1 with TRBJ2-1, with 8 bases matching TRBD2. The V gene end was trimmed by 7 bases and the J gene end by 8 bases; junction bases not matched to a gene: 16. The CDR3 sequence is 15 residues long. The germline V gene has CDR1 SQVTM and CDR2 ANQGSEA.

This clone was seen a handful of times. The V call is TRBV14, the J call TRBJ2-2; D remains ambiguous. The CDR3 is 13 amino acids. Germline values: CDR1 SGHDN, CDR2 FVKESK. The ends were cut back, 4 bases at V and 1 base at J, with 4 bases in the middle. CDR3 region: CASSPWNTGELFF. The CDR3 DNA follows: TGTGCCAGCAGCCCTTGGAACACCGGGGAGCTGTTTTTT. The full variable domain, with the rest looked up from reference TRBV14 and TRBJ2-2, is EAGVTQFPSHSVIEKGQTVTLRCDPISGHDNLYWYRRVMGKEIKFLLHFVKESKQDESGMPNNRFLAERTGGTYSTLKVQPAELEDSGVYFCASSPWNTGELFFGEGSRLTVL.

The chain has TRBV19 and TRBJ2-1; maybe TRBD2 (6 bases). Trimming removed 1 base from V and 2 bases from J, with 9 bases in between. The germline CDR1 and CDR2 sequences are LNHDA and SQIVND (reference sequence). This CDR3 is built from 15 residues. The CDR3 nucleotides read TGTGCCAGTAGTATAGGGGGGGTGCCCTACAATGAGCAGTTCTTC. Amino acid sequence: CASSIGGVPYNEQFF. Full variable domain (missing parts from reference TRBV19 and TRBJ2-1): DGGITQSPKYLFRKEGQNVTLSCEQNLNHDAMYWYRQDPGQGLRLIYYSQIVNDFQKGDIAEGYSVSREKKESFPLTVTSAQKNPTAFYLCASSIGGVPYNEQFFGPGTRLTVL.

The chain couples TRBV28 to TRBJ1-4, with 7 bases that match TRBD1. CDR3 length: 14 amino acids. Losses at the gene ends were 8 bases for V and 0 bases for J; bases not matched to a gene: 3. From germline, CDR1 is MDHEN and CDR2 SYDVKM. CDR3 sequence reads: CASADRATNEKLFF. CDR3 nucleotides: TGTGCCAGCGCCGACAGGGCAACTAATGAAAAACTGTTTTTT.

This chain links TRBV6-5 with TRBJ1-2; D is unclear. Germline CDR1 reads MNHEY; CDR2 reads SVGAGI. V dropped 2 bases and J dropped 8 bases, with 9 bases sitting between them. The CDR3 has 12 amino acids. The CDR3 region is CASSYPGRGYTF. CDR3 nucleotide sequence: TGTGCCAGCAGTTACCCGGGAAGGGGCTACACCTTC.

This clone showed up just a few times. This chain links TRBV7-2 with TRBJ1-6; D gene uncertain. Germline values: CDR1 SGHTA, CDR2 FQGNSA. The CDR3 spans 15 residues. V lost 5 bases, J lost 1 base, and 9 bases lay in between. The CDR3 DNA reads as TGTGCCAGCAGCCCCTCGGGGTCCTATAATTCACCCCTCCACTTT. It encodes CASSPSGSYNSPLHF. The complete variable domain, with remaining parts taken from reference TRBV7-2 and TRBJ1-6, reads GAGVSQSPSNKVTEKGKDVELRCDPISGHTALYWYRQSLGQGLEFLIYFQGNSAPDKSGLPSDRFSAERTGGSVSTLTIQRTQQEDSAVYLCASSPSGSYNSPLHFGNGTRLTVT.

Relative to its sample, this clone is large. V gene TRBV7-9 combines with J gene TRBJ2-2; TRBD1 matches at 11 bases. The ends lost 4 bases at V and 7 bases at J; junction bases unmatched: 5. CDR1 is SEHNR, CDR2 FQNEAQ, per germline (reference sequence). CDR3 length: 15 amino acids. The CDR3 DNA is TGTGCCAGCAGCTGGACAGGGGGCACTGGCGGGGAGCTGTTTTTT. Translated: CASSWTGGTGGELFF.

The rearrangement links TRBV7-9 to TRBJ1-1; 8 bases agree with TRBD1. This CDR3 is built from 16 residues. Unmatched junction bases numbered 8, after V lost 5 bases and J lost 0 bases. Germline-derived CDR1 and CDR2 are SEHNR and FQNEAQ (reference sequence). The CDR3 bases are TGTGCCAGCAGCCTCCGACAGGGGCCCTTGAACACTGAAGCTTTCTTT. This sequence encodes CASSLRQGPLNTEAFF.

The chain couples TRBV10-1 to TRBJ2-3, with TRBD1 identical over 8 bases. V shed 6 bases, J shed 4 bases, and the junction held 9 bases outside the gene matches. Germline V gene data show CDR1 as WNHNN and CDR2 as SYGVQD (reference sequence). This CDR3 contains 15 residues. The chain's CDR3 is CASSPRTGLADTQYF. CDR3 DNA: TGCGCCAGCAGCCCCCGGACAGGGCTCGCAGATACGCAGTATTTT.

The chain uses TRBV19 and TRBJ1-2; unclear D gene. Germline V gives CDR1 LNHDA, CDR2 SQIVND (reference sequence). The CDR3 is 16 residues long. V lost 3 bases and J lost 0, with 14 bases in between. CDR3 DNA: TGTGCCAGTAGTATGTTTGACCGAGCGTCTAACTATGGCTACACCTTC. Amino acid sequence: CASSMFDRASNYGYTF.

The V and J genes are TRBV7-9 and TRBJ1-4, with D possibly TRBD1 on 5 matching bases. Trimming cost V 0 bases and J 8 bases, with 13 bases left between them. Germline assignment: CDR1 SEHNR and CDR2 FQNEAQ (reference sequence). This CDR3 region has 15 residues. The CDR3 nucleotides read TGTGCCAGCAGCTTAGCTACGGGACTAGGAGAAAAACTGTTTTTT. It codes for CASSLATGLGEKLFF.

This clone appeared a single time. The J gene is TRBJ2-5, the V gene TRBV6-6; D uncertain. Per germline, CDR1 MNHNY and CDR2 SVGAGI (reference sequence). This CDR3 region has 12 residues. V gave up 0 bases and J gave up 9 bases, with 8 bases separating them. The CDR3 loop is CASSYSSEAQYF. The CDR3 DNA reads TGTGCCAGCAGTTACTCGTCCGAGGCCCAGTACTTC.

This chain uses TRBV15 with TRBJ1-1; D is unresolved. With 0 bases removed from V and 4 bases from J, the gap between germline ends came to 12 bases. Looked up from germline, CDR1 is LNHNV and CDR2 is YYDKDF (reference sequence). The CDR3 runs 15 residues. The CDR3 DNA is TGTGCCACCAGCAGAGATGGTCACAGAAGCACTGAAGCTTTCTTT. Its translation: CATSRDGHRSTEAFF.

In its sample, this clone was seen a few times. This chain joins TRBV9 and TRBJ1-1; 8 bases align to TRBD1. This CDR3 comprises 15 residues. The ends lost 3 bases at V and 6 bases at J; junction bases unmatched: 10. CDR1 and CDR2 (germline): SGDLS, YYNGEE. The CDR3 loop is CASSGGQGDSPEAFF. In DNA form, the CDR3 reads TGTGCCAGCAGCGGCGGACAGGGAGATTCTCCTGAAGCTTTCTTT.

This chain uses TRBV7-2 with TRBJ1-2; 11 nucleotides match TRBD1. The CDR3 consists of 18 residues. Germline trimming cut 4 bases from V and 4 bases from J; bases unmatched to any gene: 14. Germline values: CDR1 SGHTA, CDR2 FQGNSA. The CDR3 DNA follows: TGTGCCAGCAGCTCAAACCGGGACAGGGGGAGCTTTATCTATGGCTACACCTTC. It is translated as CASSSNRDRGSFIYGYTF.

The V call is TRBV9, the J call TRBJ2-1; 9 bases line up with TRBD2. Trimming removed 1 base from V and 6 bases from J; junction bases left unmatched: 5. This CDR3 has 15 amino acids. From germline, CDR1 is SGDLS and CDR2 YYNGEE. CDR3 sequence: CASSVSGTSFNEQFF. DNA for the CDR3: TGTGCCAGCAGCGTATCAGGGACTAGCTTCAATGAGCAGTTCTTC.

The genes are TRBV7-9 and TRBJ1-2, with TRBD1 matching over 10 bases. The CDR3 consists of 13 residues. The germline gives CDR1 SEHNR, CDR2 FQNEAQ (reference sequence). V dropped 5 bases and J dropped 5; count of bases not matched to a gene: 2. The CDR3 nucleotides are TGTGCCAGCAGCCGACAGGGGGCTTATGGCTACACCTTC. It is translated as CASSRQGAYGYTF.

The rearrangement joins TRBV6-5 to TRBJ2-7; the match to TRBD1 covers 9 bases. V trimming: 5 bases; J trimming: 5 bases; junction bases outside the gene matches: 1. Germline-derived CDR1 and CDR2 are MNHEY and SVGAGI. The CDR3 totals 12 residues. The CDR3, as DNA: TGTGCCAGCAGTAACAGGGGGCACGAGCAGTACTTC. It translates to CASSNRGHEQYF.

The CDR3 protein is CASSASGRRTDTQYF. The CDR3 DNA sequence: TGCGCCAGCAGCGCTAGCGGGAGAAGGACAGATACGCAGTATTTT. This chain links TRBV4-1 with TRBJ2-3, with TRBD2 matching 10 bases. This CDR3 region has 15 residues. V was clipped by 5 bases and J by 3 bases; unmatched bases: 5. The germline V gene encodes CDR1 MGHRA and CDR2 YSYEKL.

The chain links TRBV7-2 to TRBJ2-1, with 8 bases lining up with TRBD2. The germline gives CDR1 SGHTA, CDR2 FQGNSA. This CDR3 region has 14 residues. V lost 4 bases, J lost 2 bases, and 1 base stayed unmatched. The CDR3 region has the DNA TGTGCCAGCAGCTCGGGACTAGCCTACAATGAGCAGTTCTTC. The encoded protein is CASSSGLAYNEQFF. Full variable domain (outside the CDR3, taken from reference TRBV7-2 and TRBJ2-1): GAGVSQSPSNKVTEKGKDVELRCDPISGHTALYWYRQSLGQGLEFLIYFQGNSAPDKSGLPSDRFSAERTGGSVSTLTIQRTQQEDSAVYLCASSSGLAYNEQFFGPGTRLTVL.

The chain links TRBV14 to TRBJ2-7; 8 nucleotides match TRBD2. The CDR3 contains 14 residues. The J segment lost 4 bases and the V segment lost 4 bases, leaving 6 bases of the junction unmatched. The germline CDR1 and CDR2 sequences are SGHDN and FVKESK. CDR3 residues: CASSPASGWYEQYF. The CDR3, as DNA: TGTGCCAGCAGCCCGGCTAGCGGGTGGTACGAGCAGTACTTC.

This rearrangement joins TRBV2 to TRBJ2-5; possibly TRBD2 for D (6 bases). CDR1 and CDR2 (germline): SNHLY, FYNNEI. There are 15 residues in the CDR3. Between the trimmed V and J ends, which lost 4 bases and 0 bases, there was a span of 12 bases. The CDR3 sequence: CASSVGAGYQETQYF. In DNA, the CDR3 is TGTGCCAGCAGTGTTGGCGCGGGGTACCAAGAGACCCAGTACTTC.